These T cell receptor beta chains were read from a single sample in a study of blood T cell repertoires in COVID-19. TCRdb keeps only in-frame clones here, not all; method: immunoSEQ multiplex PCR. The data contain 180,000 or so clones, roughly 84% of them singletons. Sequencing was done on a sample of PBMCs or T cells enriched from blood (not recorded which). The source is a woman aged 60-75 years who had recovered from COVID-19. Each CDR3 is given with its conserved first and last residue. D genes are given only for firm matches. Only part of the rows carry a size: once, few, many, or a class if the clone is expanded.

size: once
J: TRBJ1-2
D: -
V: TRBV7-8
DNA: TGTGCCAGCAGCTTAGATGCGGCTGGCTACACCTTC
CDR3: CASSLDAAGYTF

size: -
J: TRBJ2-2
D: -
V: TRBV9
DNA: TGTGCCAGCAGCGTAGAGTGGGCTAACACCGGGGAGCTGTTTTTT
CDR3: CASSVEWANTGELFF

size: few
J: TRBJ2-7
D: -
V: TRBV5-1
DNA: TGCGCCAGCAGCTTTACGGGCTACGAGCAGTACTTC
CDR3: CASSFTGYEQYF

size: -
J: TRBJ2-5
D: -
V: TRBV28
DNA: TGTGCCAGCAGTTTACTCCAGGCGACCCAGTACTTC
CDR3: CASSLLQATQYF

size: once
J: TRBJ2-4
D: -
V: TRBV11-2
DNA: TGTGCCAGCAGCTTAGCGGGGTTAGCCAAAAACATTCAGTACTTC
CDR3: CASSLAGLAKNIQYF

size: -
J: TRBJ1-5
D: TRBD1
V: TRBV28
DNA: TGTGCCAGCAGTTCCGCCCCAGGACAGGACAATCAGCCCCAGCATTTT
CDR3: CASSSAPGQDNQPQHF

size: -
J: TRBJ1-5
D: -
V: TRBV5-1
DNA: TGCGCCAGCAAAGCAGGCCCATATAGCAATCAGCCCCAGCATTTT
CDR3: CASKAGPYSNQPQHF

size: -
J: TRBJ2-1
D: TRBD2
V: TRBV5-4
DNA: TGTGCCAGCAGCCAAACCCTGGGGGGGAGCAATGAGCAGTTCTTC
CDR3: CASSQTLGGSNEQFF

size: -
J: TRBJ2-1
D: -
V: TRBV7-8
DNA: TGTGCCAGCAGCTTAAAGGGGCTACAGTTCTTC
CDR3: CASSLKGLQFF

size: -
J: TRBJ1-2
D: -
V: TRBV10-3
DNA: TGTGCCATCAGTGGCACAAACTATGGCTACACCTTC
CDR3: CAISGTNYGYTF

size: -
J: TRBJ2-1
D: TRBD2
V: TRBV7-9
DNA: TGTGCCAGCAGCTTAGGTTCGAGGGGACTAGCGGGGATGGATGAGCAGTTCTTC
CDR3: CASSLGSRGLAGMDEQFF

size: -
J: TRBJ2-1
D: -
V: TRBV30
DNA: TGTGCGCTCGGTGGGGCGTACAACAATGAGCAGTTCTTC
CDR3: CALGGAYNNEQFF

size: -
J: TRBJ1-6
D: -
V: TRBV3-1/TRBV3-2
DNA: TGTGCCAGCAGCCAAGAAGGTGCGGAGGGTTCACCCCTCCACTTT
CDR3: CASSQEGAEGSPLHF

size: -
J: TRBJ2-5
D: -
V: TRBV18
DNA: TGTGCCAGCTCACCACTCGGGTTGGTGATGGAGACCCAGTACTTC
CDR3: CASSPLGLVMETQYF

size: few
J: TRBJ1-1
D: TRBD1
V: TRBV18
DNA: TGTGCCAGCTCACCAACAGGGGGCGAAGCTTTCTTT
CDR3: CASSPTGGEAFF

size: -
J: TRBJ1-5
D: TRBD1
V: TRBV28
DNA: TGTGCCAGCAGTCTCCCGGGACAGGGAGGTAGCAATCAGCCCCAGCATTTT
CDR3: CASSLPGQGGSNQPQHF

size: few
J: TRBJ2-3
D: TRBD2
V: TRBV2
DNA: TGTGCCAGCACCCCAAACTCGGGGGGAGATACGCAGTATTTT
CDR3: CASTPNSGGDTQYF

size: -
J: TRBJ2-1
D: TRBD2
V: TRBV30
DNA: TGTGCCTGGAGGGCACTAGCGGGAGTCTCCTACAATGAGCAGTTCTTC
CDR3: CAWRALAGVSYNEQFF

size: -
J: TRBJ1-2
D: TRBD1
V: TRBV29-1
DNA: TGCAGCGCCGTTAGACAGGGGGCTTATGTGGACTATGGCTACACCTTC
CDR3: CSAVRQGAYVDYGYTF

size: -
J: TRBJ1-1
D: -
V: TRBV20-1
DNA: TGCAGTGCTAGTGGGAGTTACACTGAAGCTTTCTTT
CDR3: CSASGSYTEAFF

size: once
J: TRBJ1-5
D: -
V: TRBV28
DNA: TGTGCCAGCAGTGGCGCAGGGGAGAGCAATCAGCCCCAGCATTTT
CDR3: CASSGAGESNQPQHF

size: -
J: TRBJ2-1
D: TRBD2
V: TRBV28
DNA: TGTGCCAGCAGACCGATGGGACTAGCTCTCCACAATGAGCAGTTCTTC
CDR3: CASRPMGLALHNEQFF

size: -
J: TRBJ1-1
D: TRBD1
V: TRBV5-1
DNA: TGCGCCAGCAGCCGAGCCGGACAGGACCATAAACAGTTAACTGAAGCTTTCTTT
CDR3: CASSRAGQDHKQLTEAFF

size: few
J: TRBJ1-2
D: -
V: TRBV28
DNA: TGTGCCAGCAGCCAGACAGCAAACTATGGCTACACCTTC
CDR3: CASSQTANYGYTF

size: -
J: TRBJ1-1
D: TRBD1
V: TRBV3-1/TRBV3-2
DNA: TGTGCCAGCAGCCACTTAGACAGGGGGGCTTTCTTT
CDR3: CASSHLDRGAFF